The 32 T cell receptor beta chains below were found in one sample sequenced in a study of blood T cell repertoires in COVID-19. Data came from immunoSEQ multiplex PCR; TCRdb stores just in-frame clones and leaves some out. Of some 35,000 clones listed, 70% to 90% are singletons. The sample taken for sequencing was peripheral blood. The origin of the receptors is a man in his 70s with active COVID-19.

The rearrangement links TRBV7-3 to TRBJ2-2; D unresolved. Looked up from germline, CDR1 is SGHTA and CDR2 is FQGTGA. The CDR3 is 13 residues long. The V end lost 0 bases, the J end lost 4 bases, and 3 bases lay between the germline ends. The CDR3, as DNA: TGTGCCAGCAGCTTAACCCTCACCGGGGAGCTGTTTTTT. As protein: CASSLTLTGELFF.

The chain carries TRBV6-5 and TRBJ2-3, with TRBD2 matching 11 bases. The J segment lost 1 base and the V segment lost 6 bases, leaving 3 bases of the junction unmatched. Per the germline V gene, CDR1 is MNHEY and CDR2 is SVGAGI. CDR3 length: 15 residues. The CDR3, as DNA: TGTGCCAGCAGACAACTAGCGGGAGGCACAGATACGCAGTATTTT. Encoded protein: CASRQLAGGTDTQYF.

In nucleotides, the CDR3 is TGTGCCAGCAGCACCGCGGGACAGGGGGCGAATACGCAGTATTTT. This codes for CASSTAGQGANTQYF. The rearrangement links TRBV27 to TRBJ2-3, with TRBD1 matching 12 bases. Trimming at V came to 6 bases and at J to 7 bases, leaving 8 bases not matched to a gene. Germline V gene sequence: CDR1 MNHEY, CDR2 SMNVEV (reference sequence). The CDR3 covers 15 residues.

The chain recombines TRBV19 with TRBJ2-1; 8 bases agree with TRBD2. V trimming: 5 bases; J trimming: 4 bases; junction bases outside the gene matches: 7. The CDR3 has 15 residues. The germline V gene has CDR1 LNHDA and CDR2 SQIVND (reference sequence). CDR3 in amino acids: CASSEGLALYNEQFF. The CDR3 region has the DNA TGTGCCAGTAGTGAAGGACTAGCCCTATACAATGAGCAGTTCTTC.

This chain uses TRBV28 with TRBJ1-5; D not certain. The germline V gene has CDR1 MDHEN and CDR2 SYDVKM. The CDR3 extends over 14 amino acids. The V and J ends lost 3 bases and 2 bases respectively, with 8 bases between them. CDR3: CASSLVQGNQPQHF. The CDR3 DNA reads TGTGCCAGCAGTTTGGTGCAGGGCAATCAGCCCCAGCATTTT.

This clone was counted once. This chain links TRBV30 with TRBJ1-5; D is unclear. The length of the CDR3 is 14 residues. V lost 0 bases and J lost 9, with 15 bases in between. The germline CDR1 and CDR2 sequences are GTSNPN and SVGIG (reference sequence). The CDR3 here is CAWSVGSLGRPQHF. The CDR3 DNA reads TGTGCCTGGAGTGTTGGGTCCTTGGGGAGGCCCCAGCATTTT.

This clone appeared once. The CDR3 loop reads CASSSTGGNSPLHF. The CDR3 DNA follows: TGTGCCAGCAGTTCGACAGGGGGAAATTCACCCCTCCACTTT. This rearrangement joins TRBV28 to TRBJ1-6; TRBD1 aligns across 9 bases. J lost 7 bases, V lost 4 bases, and 2 bases had no gene match. CDR3 length: 14 residues. The germline V gene encodes CDR1 MDHEN and CDR2 SYDVKM. Drawing the rest from reference TRBV28 and TRBJ1-6, the complete variable domain is DVKVTQSSRYLVKRTGEKVFLECVQDMDHENMFWYRQDPGLGLRLIYFSYDVKMKEKGDIPEGYSVSREKKERFSLILESASTNQTSMYLCASSSTGGNSPLHFGNGTRLTVT.

The sample holds a few counts of this clone. The chain couples TRBV9 to TRBJ2-1; D perhaps matches TRBD2 (6 bases). Trimming shortened V by 4 bases and J by 8 bases, and 16 bases separated the two germline ends. The germline CDR1 and CDR2 sequences are SGDLS and YYNGEE. The CDR3 is 14 amino acids. CDR3 bases: TGTGCCAGCAGCCCAGCGGGCAGGGACTATGAGCAGTTCTTC. Translation: CASSPAGRDYEQFF.

The rearrangement uses TRBV30 and TRBJ2-3, with D possibly being TRBD1 (5 bases). V lost 0 bases, J lost 4 bases, and 14 bases lay in between. Germline loops: CDR1 GTSNPN, CDR2 SVGIG (reference sequence). This CDR3 comprises 15 residues. The CDR3 is CAWSVQAHLSDTQYF. CDR3 DNA: TGTGCCTGGAGTGTACAGGCACATCTTTCAGATACGCAGTATTTT.

This clone was detected once. The chain recombines TRBV5-1 with TRBJ2-7, with D possibly TRBD2 on 6 matching bases. Germline V gives CDR1 SGHRS, CDR2 YFSETQ. CDR3 length equals 13 residues. Trimming stripped 0 bases from V and 7 bases from J, with 11 bases between. The chain's CDR3 is CASSLGRGNEQYF. In DNA form, the CDR3 reads TGCGCCAGCAGCTTGGGTCGCGGGAATGAGCAGTACTTC.

The chain couples TRBV2 to TRBJ2-5; D is ambiguous. This CDR3 spans 11 amino acids. CDR1 is SNHLY, CDR2 FYNNEI, per germline. V shed 4 bases and J shed 5 bases, with 5 bases lying between them. This CDR3 is CASSVSETQYF. The CDR3 region has the DNA TGTGCCAGCAGTGTTTCGGAGACCCAGTACTTC. Full variable domain (outside the CDR3, taken from reference TRBV2 and TRBJ2-5): EPEVTQTPSHQVTQMGQEVILRCVPISNHLYFYWYRQILGQKVEFLVSFYNNEISEKSEIFDDQFSVERPDGSNFTLKIRSTKLEDSAMYFCASSVSETQYFGPGTRLLVL.

The chain recombines TRBV4-3 with TRBJ2-7; possibly TRBD2 for D (6 bases). From germline, CDR1 is LGHNA and CDR2 YSLEER. V lost 5 bases and J 7 bases, leaving 21 bases between the germline ends. The CDR3 contains 15 residues. As DNA, the CDR3 is TGCGCCAGCAGCTTTTGGCGGGACCAAAGGGAGGAGCAGTACTTC. Its translation: CASSFWRDQREEQYF.

The chain joins TRBV20-1 to TRBJ2-4; TRBD1 is a possible D gene (5 bases). CDR1 and CDR2 from the germline V gene are DFQATT and SNEGSKA (reference sequence). V lost 3 bases and J 9 bases, leaving 24 bases between the germline ends. The CDR3 is 16 amino acids. The CDR3 is CSASNNFDSRRGIQYF. The CDR3 DNA sequence: TGCAGTGCTAGTAATAATTTCGACAGCCGGCGTGGCATTCAGTACTTC.

The CDR3, as DNA: TGTGCCAGCAGAGTTCCCGGGACAGGGAGCTGGGGCTCTGGGGCCAACGTCCTGACTTTC. This translates into CASRVPGTGSWGSGANVLTF. The chain links TRBV2 to TRBJ2-6; TRBD1 agrees at 9 bases. In germline, CDR1 is SNHLY, CDR2 FYNNEI. This CDR3 has 20 residues. With V trimmed by 6 bases and J by 0 bases, 15 bases remained unmatched. Full variable domain (remainder filled in from reference TRBV2 and TRBJ2-6): EPEVTQTPSHQVTQMGQEVILRCVPISNHLYFYWYRQILGQKVEFLVSFYNNEISEKSEIFDDQFSVERPDGSNFTLKIRSTKLEDSAMYFCASRVPGTGSWGSGANVLTFGAGSRLTVL.

The chain couples TRBV4-1 to TRBJ1-4, with D uncertain. The CDR3 length is 13 residues. V gave up 1 base and J gave up 8 bases, with 8 bases separating them. Germline CDR1 and CDR2: MGHRA and YSYEKL. The CDR3 nucleotides read TGCGCCAGCAGCCAAGGATACGGGGAAAAACTGTTTTTT. Translation gives CASSQGYGEKLFF.

V is TRBV24-1 and J is TRBJ2-1; TRBD1 agrees at 11 bases. Germline CDR1 KGHDR, CDR2 SFDVKD. After removal of 4 bases from V and 8 bases from J, the junction contained 9 bases not matched to a gene. The CDR3 runs 16 residues. The CDR3 is CATSDGPRTGGDEQFF. In DNA, the CDR3 is TGTGCCACCAGTGACGGACCCCGGACAGGGGGCGATGAGCAGTTCTTC.

J is TRBJ2-5 and V is TRBV5-1, with 9 bases aligning to TRBD2. This CDR3 is built from 16 residues. The germline V gene has CDR1 SGHRS and CDR2 YFSETQ. J was trimmed by 1 base and V by 0 bases; bases with no gene match: 4. The CDR3 DNA is TGCGCCAGCAGCTTGGCCGCTAGCGGGACCCAAGAGACCCAGTACTTC. Translating gives CASSLAASGTQETQYF.

The chain carries TRBV6-6 and TRBJ2-7; 8 bases are a match to TRBD2. This CDR3 is built from 13 residues. The germline V gene encodes CDR1 MNHNY and CDR2 SVGAGI (reference sequence). With V trimmed by 4 bases and J by 2 bases, 1 base remained unmatched. The CDR3 loop reads CASSFGGAYEQYF. The CDR3 DNA reads as TGTGCCAGCAGTTTCGGGGGGGCCTACGAGCAGTACTTC.

The V and J genes are TRBV9 and TRBJ2-5, with D maybe TRBD2 (7 bases). The germline CDR1 and CDR2 sequences are SGDLS and YYNGEE. The V gene lost 4 bases and the J gene lost 5 bases, with 21 bases spanning the gap. This CDR3 is built from 16 residues. Written as DNA, the CDR3 is TGTGCCAGCAGCTCCTCGGGTTGGGGGGGCAGTGAGACCCAGTACTTC. Protein: CASSSSGWGGSETQYF.

The chain uses TRBV6-2 or TRBV6-3 and TRBJ2-5; perhaps TRBD1 as D (5 bases). The CDR3 covers 15 residues. CDR1 and CDR2 (germline): MNHEY, SVGEGT. V lost 7 bases and J 5 bases, leaving 20 bases between the germline ends. The chain's CDR3 is CASTPQGSRRETQYF. The CDR3 region has the DNA TGTGCCAGCACCCCCCAGGGTTCGAGAAGGGAGACCCAGTACTTC.

In its sample, this clone was seen once. The chain is built from TRBV18 and TRBJ2-1, with 8 bases identical to TRBD1. Germline V gene sequence: CDR1 KGHSH, CDR2 LQKENI. The CDR3 contains 14 residues. Trimming cost V 8 bases and J 9 bases; bases outside gene matches: 12. CDR3 nucleotide sequence: TGTGCCAGCAAAGACAGGGGTCAAAGGGGTGAGCAGTTCTTC. Translating gives CASKDRGQRGEQFF.

The rearrangement links TRBV7-7 to TRBJ2-7; TRBD2 might be the D (5 bases). The CDR3 has 15 residues. V dropped 3 bases and J dropped 0 bases, with 12 bases sitting between them. Germline values: CDR1 SSHAT, CDR2 FNYEAQ (reference sequence). CDR3 nucleotide sequence: TGTGCCAGCAGCTTGGCGGACGGGGTCTCCTACGAGCAGTACTTC. It specifies CASSLADGVSYEQYF.

This chain links TRBV7-9 with TRBJ2-7; TRBD2 matches at 7 bases. CDR1 and CDR2 from the germline V gene are SEHNR and FQNEAQ (reference sequence). The CDR3 runs 16 residues. J gave up 3 bases and V 5 bases, and 13 bases lay outside the gene matches. CDR3: CASSGFLAAPFYEQYF. Written as DNA, the CDR3 is TGTGCCAGCAGCGGCTTCCTAGCGGCCCCCTTCTACGAGCAGTACTTC.

This chain connects TRBV6-1 to TRBJ2-1; 10 bases are shared with TRBD2. Germline CDR1 is MNHNS and CDR2 is SASEGT. The CDR3 is 17 residues long. The trim removed 3 bases at V and 6 bases at J, leaving 11 bases unmatched. CDR3 protein: CASSEGNLAGVGNEQFF. The DNA for the CDR3 is TGTGCCAGCAGTGAGGGGAATCTAGCGGGAGTCGGCAATGAGCAGTTCTTC.

In DNA form, the CDR3 reads TGTGCCAGCAGCTTAGGACGGAGTAGTGAGACCCAGTACTTC. This codes for CASSLGRSSETQYF. V and J are TRBV7-2 and TRBJ2-5, with D uncertain. Trimming took off 1 base at V and 5 bases at J, with 11 bases between the two ends. From germline, CDR1 is SGHTA and CDR2 FQGNSA. This CDR3 is built from 14 residues.

In its sample, this clone was seen once. The V gene is TRBV12-3 or TRBV12-4, the J gene TRBJ2-5; no reliable D call. V lost 5 bases and J 7 bases, leaving 8 bases between the germline ends. The CDR3 has 11 residues. The CDR3: CASSPSGTQYF. For the CDR3, the DNA is TGTGCCAGCAGTCCGTCGGGGACCCAGTACTTC.

This clone was seen a few times. The J gene is TRBJ2-7, the V gene TRBV18, with 10 bases matching TRBD1. The trim removed 3 bases at V and 7 bases at J, leaving 12 bases unmatched. The length of the CDR3 is 16 residues. In germline, CDR1 is KGHSH, CDR2 LQKENI. CDR3 residues: CASSPSAPGQGREQYF. CDR3 coding DNA: TGTGCCAGCTCACCCTCAGCACCGGGACAGGGGAGGGAGCAGTACTTC.

The rearrangement joins TRBV9 to TRBJ2-2; TRBD2 might be the D (5 bases). Trimming removed 4 bases from V and 6 bases from J, with 10 bases in between. The length of the CDR3 is 13 residues. Germline V gives CDR1 SGDLS, CDR2 YYNGEE. The DNA for the CDR3 is TGTGCCAGCAGCTTCGAGGGAGCCGGGGAGCTGTTTTTT. This codes for CASSFEGAGELFF.

The rearrangement links TRBV12-3 or TRBV12-4 to TRBJ1-2; D perhaps matches TRBD1 (6 bases). The CDR3 is 12 amino acids. V shed 6 bases and J shed 3 bases, with 8 bases lying between them. The CDR3 sequence: CASSPGDYGYTF. DNA of the CDR3: TGTGCCAGCAGCCCAGGGGACTATGGCTACACCTTC.

This chain uses TRBV4-2 with TRBJ2-3; 8 positions match TRBD1. Germline trimming cut 3 bases from V and 5 bases from J; bases unmatched to any gene: 10. This CDR3 is built from 16 residues. In germline, CDR1 is LGHNA, CDR2 YNFKEQ. The CDR3: CASSQAQTTGGDTQYF. The DNA for the CDR3 is TGTGCCAGCAGCCAGGCCCAGACTACAGGGGGAGATACGCAGTATTTT.

The chain carries TRBV19 and TRBJ1-1, with D possibly matching TRBD1 (6 bases). V was shortened by 5 bases and J by 3 bases, with 16 bases between the two germline ends. CDR3 length: 15 amino acids. Germline V CDR1 and CDR2: LNHDA, SQIVND (reference sequence). CDR3 sequence reads: CASSVRDTEYTEAFF. The DNA for the CDR3 is TGTGCCAGTAGTGTCCGGGACACCGAATACACTGAAGCTTTCTTT.

This chain links TRBV7-3 with TRBJ2-1; 10 bases match TRBD2. V lost 2 bases to trimming and J lost 6 bases; unmatched junction nucleotides: 10. The CDR3 is 17 amino acids. Germline V gene lookup returns CDR1 SGHTA and CDR2 FQGTGA. CDR3 nucleotide sequence: TGTGCCAGCAGCTTAGGGGCTCTAGCGGGAGTCCCCAATGAGCAGTTCTTC. This gives the protein CASSLGALAGVPNEQFF.